The rows below give T cell receptor beta chains drawn from one sample of a study of CXCR3-negative and CXCR3-positive naive CD8 T cells. Each CDR3 protein gets one entry in TCRdb, which reprocessed the 5' RACE reads and gives no DNA. This sample contains tens of thousands of distinct CDR3 sequences. Sample: memory CD8+ T cells from blood. These receptors were taken from a human donor in good health. Some clones in this sample may be carry-over from other donors' samples. The CDR3 runs from the conserved cysteine through the conserved F or W. Each record gives: CDR3 length, J gene, V gene, CDR3 protein.

>15|TRBJ1-1|TRBV13
CASSPALTVYTEAFF
>17|TRBJ1-5|TRBV27
CASSNLRDIYSNQPQHF
>16|TRBJ2-2|TRBV7-9
CASSPSGGPHTGELFF
>12|TRBJ2-2|TRBV7-3
CASSSNTGELFF
>14|TRBJ2-3|TRBV7-2
CASSSRQGADTQYF
>15|TRBJ1-2|TRBV9
CASSPTAGTNYGYTF
>15|TRBJ1-2|TRBV7-9
CASSSRDVANYGYTF
>17|TRBJ2-1|TRBV4-2
CASSQDIPSGLYNEQFF
>13|TRBJ1-1|TRBV5-1
CASSSRAWTEAFF
>14|TRBJ2-1|TRBV6-4
CASSETTGGNEQFF
>16|TRBJ1-1|TRBV5-1
CASSLEVGRTGIEAFF
>16|TRBJ2-1|TRBV11-2
CASSLESGGVDNEQFF
>15|TRBJ2-1|TRBV7-3
CASSLQGPSYNEQFF
>16|TRBJ1-6|TRBV6-2/TRBV6-3
CASSSATGVSDSPLHF
>14|TRBJ1-1|TRBV11-2
CASSVGQGATEAFF
>15|TRBJ1-1|TRBV27
CASSLTGILNTEAFF
>14|TRBJ2-3|TRBV20-1
CSATTSGVWNTQYF
>16|TRBJ2-5|TRBV6-5
CASSPLSGVYQETQYF
>14|TRBJ2-7|TRBV9
CASSEGGARYEQYF
>14|TRBJ2-5|TRBV5-1
CASSLDPGEETQYF
>14|TRBJ2-7|TRBV5-1
CASTGQGISYEQYF
>14|TRBJ2-3|TRBV6-5
CASSSGGGSDTQYF
>11|TRBJ2-7|TRBV24-1
CATSEGHEQYF
>16|TRBJ1-2|TRBV6-2/TRBV6-3
CASRSLGPVADYGYTF
>14|TRBJ1-1|TRBV4-3
CASSQVSRATEAFF
>15|TRBJ2-7|TRBV5-1
CASSLGSGGAYEQYF
>13|TRBJ2-2|TRBV29-1
CSVAAANTGELFF
>16|TRBJ2-1|TRBV12-3/TRBV12-4
CASSKTSGTIYNEQFF
>14|TRBJ1-2|TRBV9
CASSVAYGGNGYTF
>14|TRBJ1-2|TRBV16
CASSEARAAYGYTF
>11|TRBJ2-7|TRBV29-1
CSAGTPVEQYF
>16|TRBJ1-1|TRBV29-1
CSVKGSFLRTPTEAFF
>12|TRBJ2-1|TRBV15
CATSTYRMGQFF
>15|TRBJ2-1|TRBV2
CASSEWGSLYNEQFF
>15|TRBJ1-3|TRBV14
CASSQGLFSGNTIYF
>14|TRBJ2-7|TRBV14
CASSHFTDSYEQYF
>15|TRBJ2-1|TRBV7-2
CASSPTSGPYNEQFF
>16|TRBJ2-7|TRBV5-5
CASSLPLTESSYEQYF
>18|TRBJ2-7|TRBV7-9
CASSSPGGGGPSSYEQYF
>12|TRBJ2-7|TRBV18
CASSPGAYEQYF